This note documents a single TCR beta chain sequence. A second PCR of roughly 7 to 11 cycles used a sample-barcoded 5' primer and a J-beta primer mix. MiXCR was run by TCRdb on the 5' RACE reads, yielding one entry per CDR3 protein. In the table there are around 1.5 million distinct CDR3 sequences, about 31% of which are singletons. The data derive from a study of blood T cells in healthy people across ages. Isolating PBMCs gave at least 6 million of these cells per sample. The sequencing sample was made of blood. The TCR originated in a woman under 40 in good health.

CDR3 nucleotides: TGTGCCAGCAGCAGGGACAGGGGATTATCGTCTGGCTACACCTTC. It translates to CASSRDRGLSSGYTF. V and J are TRBV4-2 and TRBJ1-2, with TRBD1 matching over 10 bases. V trimming: 5 bases; J trimming: 7 bases; junction bases outside the gene matches: 10. CDR3 length: 15 amino acids. From germline, CDR1 is LGHNA and CDR2 YNFKEQ.